This T cell receptor beta chain was captured by sequencing in a study of blood T cell repertoires in COVID-19. Study information: PBMCs, B-cell-depleted T cells, or T cells provided the cDNA or gDNA that made up the material.

The CDR3 covers 16 residues. Germline-derived CDR1 and CDR2 are LGHNA and YNFKEQ. Deletions cut 1 base from V and 3 bases from J, with 13 bases between. Measured with immunoSEQ multiplex PCR; TCRdb has only the in-frame clones, and not every one. The data hold about 170,000 clones, with over 75% observed a single time. This receptor was identified in a man in his 70s with acute or convalescent COVID-19. The chain combines TRBV4-2 with TRBJ1-5, with D possibly being TRBD1 (5 bases). Specimen: peripheral blood. CDR3: CASSQVSQGLNQPQHF. CDR3 in DNA: TGTGCCAGCAGCCAAGTATCGCAGGGCCTCAATCAGCCCCAGCATTTT.